The present T cell receptor (beta chain) was sequenced within a study of blood T cell repertoires in COVID-19. In the study overall: The study drew acute and convalescent COVID-19 samples from the United States, Italy and Spain.

Germline V CDR1 and CDR2: MNHEY, SVGAGI. With 7 bases removed from V and 2 bases from J, the gap between germline ends came to 6 bases. This CDR3 has 12 residues. In the original workflow: It was from reference gene primer amplification that nucleated cell counts were estimated. This table comes from immunoSEQ multiplex PCR, and its TCRdb copy is limited to in-frame clones, with some not included. The DNA was the basis for D and trimming; V, J and clone size are from that table. The table records tens of thousands of clones, roughly 82% of them present only once. The chain joins TRBV6-5 to TRBJ2-1, with D maybe TRBD1 (6 bases). This TCR came from a woman aged 80 or older with acute or convalescent COVID-19. Sequences were obtained from peripheral blood. The CDR3 DNA is TGTGCCAGCAACAGGGCCTACAATGAGCAGTTCTTC. Protein sequence: CASNRAYNEQFF.